This T cell receptor (beta chain) was observed in a study of shared clonotypes between healthy human individuals. Across the whole study: Each donor had three CD4 naive, three CD4 memory, two CD8 naive and one CD8 memory plate.

V shed 6 bases, J shed 3 bases, and the junction held 0 bases outside the gene matches. The germline V gene encodes CDR1 ENHRY and CDR2 SYGVKD. The CDR3 length is 12 residues. Genomic DNA of each subset was evenly split across several immunoSEQ plates. Profiling relied on immunoSEQ multiplex PCR, and the TCRdb table lists in-frame clones only, not all of them. The sample has roughly 570,000 clones, 95% to 98% seen once. The naive CD8 fraction comprised CD45RO-negative cells positively selected for CCR7 and excluded terminally differentiated effector memory CD45RA+ cells. This sequence joins TRBV10-3 and TRBJ2-5, with TRBD2 matching over 8 bases. This receptor was obtained from a man younger than 40 in good health. Sequenced sample: naive CD8+ T cells sorted from blood. The CDR3 spells CAIRGLEETQYF. The CDR3 nucleotides are TGTGCCATCAGGGGACTAGAAGAGACCCAGTACTTC.